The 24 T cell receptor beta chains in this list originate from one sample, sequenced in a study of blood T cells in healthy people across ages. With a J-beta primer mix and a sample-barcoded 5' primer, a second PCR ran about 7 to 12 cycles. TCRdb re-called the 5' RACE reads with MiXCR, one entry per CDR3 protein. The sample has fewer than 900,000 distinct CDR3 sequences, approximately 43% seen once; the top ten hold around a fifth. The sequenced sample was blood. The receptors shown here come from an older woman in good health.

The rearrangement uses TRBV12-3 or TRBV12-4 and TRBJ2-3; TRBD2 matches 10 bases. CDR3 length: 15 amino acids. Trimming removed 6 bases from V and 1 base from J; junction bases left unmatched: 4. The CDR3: CASSSGGARTDTQYF. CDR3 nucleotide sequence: TGTGCCAGCAGCAGCGGGGGGGCCCGCACAGATACGCAGTATTTT.

CDR3 in DNA: TGTGCCGGCGGACGCCTGGGGGGAGTCCAAGAGACCCAGTACTTC. It encodes CAGGRLGGVQETQYF. This chain joins TRBV6-2 or TRBV6-3 and TRBJ2-5; a weak D match, TRBD2 (6 bases). V was trimmed by 11 bases and J by 1 base, leaving 20 bases between them. CDR3 size: 15 residues. CDR1 is MNHEY and CDR2 is SVGEGT in the germline V gene.

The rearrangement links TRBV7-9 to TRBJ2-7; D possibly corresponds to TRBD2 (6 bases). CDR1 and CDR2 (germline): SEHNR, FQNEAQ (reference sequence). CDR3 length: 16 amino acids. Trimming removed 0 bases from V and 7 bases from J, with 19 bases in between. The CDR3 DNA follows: TGTGCCAGCAGCTTAGCGCAGAGCGGAGGGTACAATGAGCAGTACTTC. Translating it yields CASSLAQSGGYNEQYF. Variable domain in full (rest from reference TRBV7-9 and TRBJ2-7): DTGVSQNPRHKITKRGQNVTFRCDPISEHNRLYWYRQTLGQGPEFLTYFQNEAQLEKSRLLSDRFSAERPKGSFSTLEIQRTEQGDSAMYLCASSLAQSGGYNEQYFGPGTRLTVT.

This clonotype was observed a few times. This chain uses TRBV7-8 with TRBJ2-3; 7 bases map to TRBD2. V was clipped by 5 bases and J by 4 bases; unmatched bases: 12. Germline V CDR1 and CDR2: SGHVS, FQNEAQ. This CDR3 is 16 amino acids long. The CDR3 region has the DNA TGTGCCAGCAGCACCATGGTCTCGGGAGGCCCAGATACGCAGTATTTT. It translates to CASSTMVSGGPDTQYF.

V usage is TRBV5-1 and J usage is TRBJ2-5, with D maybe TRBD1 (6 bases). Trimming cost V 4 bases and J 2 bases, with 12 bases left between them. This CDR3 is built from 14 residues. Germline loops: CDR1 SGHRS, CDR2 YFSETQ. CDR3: CASSRSRGQETQYF. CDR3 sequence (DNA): TGCGCCAGCAGCCGGAGCAGGGGACAAGAGACCCAGTACTTC. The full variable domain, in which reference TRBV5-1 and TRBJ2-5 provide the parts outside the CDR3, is KAGVTQTPRYLIKTRGQQVTLSCSPISGHRSVSWYQQTPGQGLQFLFEYFSETQRNKGNFPGRFSGRQFSNSRSEMNVSTLELGDSALYLCASSRSRGQETQYFGPGTRLLVL.

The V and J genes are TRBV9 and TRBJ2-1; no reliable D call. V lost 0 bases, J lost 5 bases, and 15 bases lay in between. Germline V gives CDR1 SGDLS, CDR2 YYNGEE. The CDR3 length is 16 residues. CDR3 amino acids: CASSVAPRLRDNEQFF. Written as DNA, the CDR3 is TGTGCCAGCAGCGTAGCGCCGAGACTTCGGGACAATGAGCAGTTCTTC. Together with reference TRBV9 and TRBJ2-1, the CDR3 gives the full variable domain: DSGVTQTPKHLITATGQRVTLRCSPRSGDLSVYWYQQSLDQGLQFLIQYYNGEERAKGNILERFSAQQFPDLHSELNLSSLELGDSALYFCASSVAPRLRDNEQFFGPGTRLTVL.

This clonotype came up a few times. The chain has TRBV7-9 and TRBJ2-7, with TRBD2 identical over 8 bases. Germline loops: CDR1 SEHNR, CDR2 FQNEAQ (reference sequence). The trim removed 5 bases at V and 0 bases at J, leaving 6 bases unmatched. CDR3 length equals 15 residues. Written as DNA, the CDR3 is TGTGCCAGCAGCCCCACGGCGGGGGGCTCCTACGAGCAGTACTTC. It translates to CASSPTAGGSYEQYF. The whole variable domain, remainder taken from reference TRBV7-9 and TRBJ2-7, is DTGVSQNPRHKITKRGQNVTFRCDPISEHNRLYWYRQTLGQGPEFLTYFQNEAQLEKSRLLSDRFSAERPKGSFSTLEIQRTEQGDSAMYLCASSPTAGGSYEQYFGPGTRLTVT.

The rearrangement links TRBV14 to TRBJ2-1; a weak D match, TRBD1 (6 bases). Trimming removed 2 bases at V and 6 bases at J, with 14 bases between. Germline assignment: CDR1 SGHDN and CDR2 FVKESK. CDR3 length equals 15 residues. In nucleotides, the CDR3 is TGTGCCAGCAGCCAAAACCAGGGGATCCCCAATGAGCAGTTCTTC. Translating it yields CASSQNQGIPNEQFF.

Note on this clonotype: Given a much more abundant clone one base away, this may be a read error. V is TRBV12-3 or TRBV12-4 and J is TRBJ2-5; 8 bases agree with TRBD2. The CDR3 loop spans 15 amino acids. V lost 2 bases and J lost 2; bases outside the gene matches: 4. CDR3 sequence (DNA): TGTGCCAGCAGTTTATACGCGGGGGGACAAGAGACCCAGTACTTC. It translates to CASSLYAGGQETQYF.

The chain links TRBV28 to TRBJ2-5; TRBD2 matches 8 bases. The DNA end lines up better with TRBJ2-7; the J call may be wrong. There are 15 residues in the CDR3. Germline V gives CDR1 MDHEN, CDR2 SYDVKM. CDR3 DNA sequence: TGTGCCAGCAGTTTTCGGGGGGGGCACGAATACGAGCAGTACTTC. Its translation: CASSFRGGHEYEQYF.

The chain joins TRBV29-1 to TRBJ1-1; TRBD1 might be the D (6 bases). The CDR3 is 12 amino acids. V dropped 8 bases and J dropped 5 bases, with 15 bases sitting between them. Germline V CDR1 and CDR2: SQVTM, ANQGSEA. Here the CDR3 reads CSLYLQGTEAFF. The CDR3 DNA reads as TGCAGCCTGTACCTACAGGGAACTGAAGCTTTCTTT.

The CDR3 DNA reads as TGTGCCAGCAGCCAAATAACGACAGGGAAAGGCAATCAGCCCCAGCATTTT. Its translation is CASSQITTGKGNQPQHF. V gene TRBV7-2 combines with J gene TRBJ1-5, with 7 bases fitting TRBD1. J lost 2 bases, V lost 5 bases, and 12 bases had no gene match. The CDR3 totals 17 residues. CDR1 and CDR2 (germline): SGHTA, FQGNSA.

CDR3: CASTYTGTGTSEQYF. The CDR3 region has the DNA TGTGCCAGCACTTACACCGGGACAGGGACGAGCGAGCAGTACTTC. The chain is built from TRBV12-3 or TRBV12-4 and TRBJ2-7, with 9 bases fitting TRBD1. With V trimmed by 7 bases and J by 6 bases, 13 bases remained unmatched. The CDR3 consists of 15 residues.

CDR3 amino acids: CASSLRDRDNEQYF. CDR3 nucleotides: TGTGCCAGCAGCTTGCGGGACAGGGACAACGAGCAGTACTTC. J is TRBJ2-7 and V is TRBV7-2; 9 bases agree with TRBD1. The CDR3 loop spans 14 amino acids. Germline CDR1 is SGHTA and CDR2 is FQGNSA. Unmatched junction bases numbered 5, after V lost 3 bases and J lost 5 bases.

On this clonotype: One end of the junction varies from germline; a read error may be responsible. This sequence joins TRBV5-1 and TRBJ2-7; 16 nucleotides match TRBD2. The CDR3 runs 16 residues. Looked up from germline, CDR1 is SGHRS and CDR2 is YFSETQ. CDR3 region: CAGSSGTSGGAYEQYF. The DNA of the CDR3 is TGCGCCGGCAGCTCCGGGACTAGCGGGGGGGCCTACGAGCAGTACTTC. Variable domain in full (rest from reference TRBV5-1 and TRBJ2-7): KAGVTQTPRYLIKTRGQQVTLSCSPISGHRSVSWYQQTPGQGLQFLFEYFSETQRNKGNFPGRFSGRQFSNSRSEMNVSTLELGDSALYLCAGSSGTSGGAYEQYFGPGTRLTVT.

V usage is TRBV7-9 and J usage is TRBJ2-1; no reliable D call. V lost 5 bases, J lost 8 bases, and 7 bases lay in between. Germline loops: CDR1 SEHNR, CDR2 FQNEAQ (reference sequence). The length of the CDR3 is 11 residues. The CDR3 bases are TGTGCCAGCAGCAGACCGGATGAGCAGTTCTTC. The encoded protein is CASSRPDEQFF.

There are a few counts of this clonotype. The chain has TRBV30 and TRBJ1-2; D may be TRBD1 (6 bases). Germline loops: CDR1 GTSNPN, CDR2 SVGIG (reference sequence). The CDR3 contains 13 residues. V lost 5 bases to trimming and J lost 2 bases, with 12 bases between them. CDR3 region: CAWGLTGNYGYTF. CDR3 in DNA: TGTGCCTGGGGTTTAACAGGGAACTATGGCTACACCTTC.

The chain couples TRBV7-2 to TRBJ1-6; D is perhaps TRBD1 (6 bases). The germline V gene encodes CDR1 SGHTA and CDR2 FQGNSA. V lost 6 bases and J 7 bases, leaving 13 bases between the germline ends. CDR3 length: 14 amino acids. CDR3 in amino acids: CASRVQGSNSPLHF. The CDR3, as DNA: TGTGCCAGCAGGGTACAGGGATCGAATTCACCCCTCCACTTT.

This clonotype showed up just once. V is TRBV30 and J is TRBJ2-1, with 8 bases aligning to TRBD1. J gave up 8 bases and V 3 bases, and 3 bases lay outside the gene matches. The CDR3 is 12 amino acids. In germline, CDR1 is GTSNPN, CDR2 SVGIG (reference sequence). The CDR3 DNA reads TGTGCCTGGAGCCGACAGGGGCATGAGCAGTTCTTC. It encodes CAWSRQGHEQFF.

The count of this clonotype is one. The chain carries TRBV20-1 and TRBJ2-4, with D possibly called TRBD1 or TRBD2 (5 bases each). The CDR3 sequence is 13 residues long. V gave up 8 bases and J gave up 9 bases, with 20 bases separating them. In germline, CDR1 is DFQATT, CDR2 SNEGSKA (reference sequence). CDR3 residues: CSPGTLAETIQYF. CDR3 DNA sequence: TGCAGTCCTGGGACGCTAGCCGAAACCATTCAGTACTTC.

DNA of the CDR3: TGCAGCGTCGCGACAGGGGCTGGCTACACCTTC. Translated, it gives CSVATGAGYTF. This chain connects TRBV29-1 to TRBJ1-2; 8 bases map to TRBD1. CDR1 and CDR2 from the germline V gene are SQVTM and ANQGSEA. The CDR3 has 11 residues. After removal of 6 bases from V and 7 bases from J, the junction contained 4 bases not matched to a gene. The variable domain in full, with the rest retrieved from reference TRBV29-1 and TRBJ1-2, is SAVISQKPSRDICQRGTSLTIQCQVDSQVTMMFWYRQQPGQSLTLIATANQGSEATYESGFVIDKFPISRPNLTFSTLTVSNMSPEDSSIYLCSVATGAGYTFGSGTRLTVV.

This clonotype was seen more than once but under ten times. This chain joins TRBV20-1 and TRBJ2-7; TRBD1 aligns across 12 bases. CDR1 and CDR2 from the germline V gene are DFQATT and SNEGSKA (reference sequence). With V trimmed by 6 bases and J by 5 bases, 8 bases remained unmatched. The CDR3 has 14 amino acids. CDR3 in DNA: TGCAGTGCGCCGAAGGGACAGGGGGCCGACGAGCAGTACTTC. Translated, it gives CSAPKGQGADEQYF.

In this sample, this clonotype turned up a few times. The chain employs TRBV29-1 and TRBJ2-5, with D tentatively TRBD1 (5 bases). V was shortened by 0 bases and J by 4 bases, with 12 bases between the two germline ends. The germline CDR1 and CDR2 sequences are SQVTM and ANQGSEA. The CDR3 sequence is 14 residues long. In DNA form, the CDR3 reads TGCAGCGTTGAAGATCGTGGCCAGGGAGAGACCCAGTACTTC. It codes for CSVEDRGQGETQYF.

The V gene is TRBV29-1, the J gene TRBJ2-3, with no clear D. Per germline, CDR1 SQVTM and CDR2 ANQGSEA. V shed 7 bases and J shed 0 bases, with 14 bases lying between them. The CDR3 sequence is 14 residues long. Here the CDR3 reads CSAARTDSTDTQYF. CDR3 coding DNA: TGCAGCGCCGCTAGGACGGATAGCACAGATACGCAGTATTTT.